The text below deals with one T cell receptor beta chain. Trimming took 9 bases from V and 0 from J, leaving 15 bases between them. CDR1 is MDHEN, CDR2 SYDVKM, per germline. This CDR3 comprises 15 residues. The source of the sample is a study of cytomegalovirus exposure and HLA in healthy donors. 60 Vbeta and 13 Jbeta primers were used in PCR. This table comes from immunoSEQ multiplex PCR, and its TCRdb copy is limited to in-frame clones, with some not included. The table has approximately 190,000 clones, 82% seen once; the top ten hold over 5%. Specimen: PBMCs. The genes are TRBV28 and TRBJ1-3, with a tentative D call TRBD1 (6 bases). The receptor was derived from a woman aged 45-60 years in good health and CMV-seropositive. The chain's CDR3 is CASMDSPSSGNTIYF. In nucleotides, the CDR3 is TGTGCCAGTATGGACAGCCCTTCCTCTGGAAACACCATATATTTT.